The 10 T cell receptor beta chains in this list originate from one sample, sequenced in a study of cytomegalovirus exposure and HLA in healthy donors. A multiplex PCR was run with 60 Vbeta primers and 13 Jbeta primers. Repertoires were generated with immunoSEQ multiplex PCR, while TCRdb's copy carries only in-frame clones and drops some. The table shows hundreds of thousands of clones, with approximately 84% occurring only once. The sequenced sample was PBMCs. These receptors were obtained from a woman in her forties in good health and CMV-seronegative.

The CDR3 region has the DNA TGTGCCAGCAGCGTAGATGGTGGTCGGGGATCCTATAATTCACCCCTCCACTTT. Translation: CASSVDGGRGSYNSPLHF. The V and J genes are TRBV9 and TRBJ1-6; D is undetermined. V was cut by 0 bases and J by 1 base, with 14 bases left in between. Germline CDR1 is SGDLS and CDR2 is YYNGEE. The CDR3 runs 18 residues.

V usage is TRBV7-9 and J usage is TRBJ1-1; no definite D call. Trimming left V 5 bases short and J 6 bases short, with 19 bases between. The CDR3 is 15 amino acids. Germline CDR1 reads SEHNR; CDR2 reads FQNEAQ (reference sequence). The CDR3 loop is CASSPVAGVRAEAFF. DNA for the CDR3: TGTGCCAGCAGCCCAGTTGCGGGAGTTCGGGCTGAAGCTTTCTTT.

The chain carries TRBV5-1 and TRBJ2-3; TRBD1 might be the D (7 bases). The germline V gene encodes CDR1 SGHRS and CDR2 YFSETQ. This CDR3 region has 14 residues. Trimming removed 4 bases at V and 5 bases at J, with 14 bases between. This chain's CDR3 is CASSLGGGLDTQYF. CDR3 coding DNA: TGCGCCAGCAGCCTTGGAGGGGGCTTAGATACGCAGTATTTT.

Concerning this clone: At one end the junction does not follow the germline gene, possibly because of a read error. The V call is TRBV7-9, the J call TRBJ2-1, with 8 positions matching TRBD1. In germline, CDR1 is SEHNR, CDR2 FQNEAQ (reference sequence). The CDR3 consists of 12 residues. The CDR3 bases are TGTTCCAGCAGCCTACAGGGGGGTGAGCAGTTCTTC. This gives the protein CSSSLQGGEQFF. Looking up the rest from reference TRBV7-9 and TRBJ2-1 gives the full variable domain: DTGVSQNPRHKITKRGQNVTFRCDPISEHNRLYWYRQTLGQGPEFLTYFQNEAQLEKSRLLSDRFSAERPKGSFSTLEIQRTEQGDSAMYLCSSSLQGGEQFFGPGTRLTVL.

CDR3 in DNA: TGTGCCAGCAGCCAGGGAGGCAATGGAAACACCATATATTTT. Encoded protein: CASSQGGNGNTIYF. The V gene is TRBV9, the J gene TRBJ1-3, with D perhaps matching TRBD1 (5 bases). Germline-derived CDR1 and CDR2 are SGDLS and YYNGEE. CDR3 size: 14 residues. Trimming took 4 bases from V and 3 from J, leaving 11 bases between them.

This clone came up a few times. The chain uses TRBV14 and TRBJ2-7; 7 positions agree with TRBD1. Looked up from germline, CDR1 is SGHDN and CDR2 is FVKESK. V was clipped by 5 bases and J by 1 base; unmatched bases: 11. This CDR3 contains 16 residues. The CDR3: CASSYAAGRGSYEQYF. The CDR3 DNA reads as TGTGCCAGCAGCTACGCGGCGGGCAGGGGGTCCTACGAGCAGTACTTC.

This chain connects TRBV27 to TRBJ1-4, with D perhaps matching TRBD1 (5 bases). Trimming stripped 6 bases from V and 7 bases from J, with 24 bases between. This CDR3 is 17 amino acids long. From germline, CDR1 is MNHEY and CDR2 SMNVEV (reference sequence). In DNA form, the CDR3 reads TGTGCCAGCAGAGTAAATAACAGGCCAAAGCCGGCTGAAAAACTGTTTTTT. It encodes CASRVNNRPKPAEKLFF.

This rearrangement joins TRBV27 to TRBJ1-2; D is perhaps TRBD1 (5 bases). The CDR3 is 16 amino acids. From germline, CDR1 is MNHEY and CDR2 SMNVEV (reference sequence). V lost 0 bases and J 2 bases, leaving 13 bases between the germline ends. The CDR3 reads CASSLSLPGLNYGYTF. CDR3 coding DNA: TGTGCCAGCAGTTTATCTCTCCCAGGGTTAAACTATGGCTACACCTTC.

Details on this clone: The sample carries other DNA sequences with the same CDR3. This chain uses TRBV29-1 with TRBJ2-7; D is possibly TRBD1 (5 bases). Germline V gene sequence: CDR1 SQVTM, CDR2 ANQGSEA. The CDR3 is 11 residues long. V shed 4 bases and J shed 3 bases, with 7 bases lying between them. DNA for the CDR3: TGCAGCGTTGTTACAGGCTACGAGCAGTACTTC. It codes for CSVVTGYEQYF.

The chain is built from TRBV2 and TRBJ1-6; TRBD1 matches 8 bases. CDR1 SNHLY and CDR2 FYNNEI come from the germline V gene. V gave up 5 bases and J gave up 14 bases; unmatched junction bases: 5. The CDR3 spans 12 residues. CDR3: CASSQDREALHF. DNA of the CDR3: TGTGCCAGCAGTCAGGACAGGGAGGCCCTCCACTTT.